A selection of T cell receptor beta chains follows, all from one sample in a study of Graves' ophthalmopathy and Graves' hyperthyroidism. TCRdb passed the multiplex PCR reads through MiXCR, listing each CDR3 protein once. The sample consists of over a million distinct CDR3 sequences, 36% of them appearing once. Sequenced: peripheral blood or thyroid tissue (not recorded which). These receptors came from an adult man with Graves' hyperthyroidism. Each CDR3 is given with its conserved first and last residue. A D gene is named only where the DNA matches it firmly. A row's size may be missing; if present it is once, few, many or a size class.

TRBJ2-5	TRBV20-1	TRBD2	-	CSAPSGTAPTGTFPETQYF	TGCAGTGCACCTAGCGGGACCGCGCCCACCGGGACTTTCCCGGAGACCCAGTACTTC
TRBJ2-5	TRBV5-8	-	many	CASSPRTIETQYF	TGTGCCAGCAGCCCGAGGACGATAGAGACCCAGTACTTC
TRBJ2-7	TRBV14	-	-	CASSQDGNSYEQYF	TGTGCCAGCAGCCAAGATGGCAACTCCTACGAGCAGTACTTC
TRBJ2-6	TRBV7-2	TRBD2	-	CASSATSGGSSGANVLTF	TGTGCCAGCAGTGCCACTAGCGGGGGAAGCTCTGGGGCCAACGTCCTGACTTTC
TRBJ1-2	TRBV20-1	TRBD1	many	CSGSGGGGSYGYTF	TGCAGTGGCAGCGGAGGGGGCGGGAGCTATGGCTACACCTTC
TRBJ2-5	TRBV2	-	-	CASSPDRWDQPQYF	TGTGCCAGCAGTCCGGACCGATGGGATCAGCCCCAGTACTTC
TRBJ1-5	TRBV4-3	-	once	CASSQDIFLAEGNQPQHF	TGCGCCAGCAGCCAAGATATTTTTTTGGCAGAAGGCAATCAGCCCCAGCATTTT
TRBJ1-6	TRBV27	TRBD1	-	CASSFYGQESLLHF	TGTGCCAGCAGTTTCTACGGACAGGAATCCCTCCTCCACTTT
TRBJ2-5	TRBV24-1	TRBD1	-	CATGQGAETQYF	TGTGCCACGGGACAGGGGGCTGAGACCCAGTACTTC
TRBJ2-7	TRBV11-2	-	few	CASSFELSYEQYF	TGTGCCAGCAGCTTCGAACTCTCCTACGAGCAGTACTTC
TRBJ2-5	TRBV10-3	TRBD2	-	CAISEEVSGGVETQYF	TGTGCCATCAGTGAGGAGGTTAGCGGGGGAGTTGAGACCCAGTACTTC
TRBJ2-5	TRBV11-2	-	many	CASSFDGGSEETQYF	TGTGCCAGCAGCTTCGACGGAGGGTCAGAAGAGACCCAGTACTTC
TRBJ2-5	TRBV7-9	TRBD1	-	CASSSGRGQGETQYF	TGCGCCAGCAGCTCTGGGCGGGGACAGGGAGAGACCCAGTACTTC
TRBJ1-5	TRBV6-1	TRBD1	-	CASSEVHRGWVQPQHF	TGTGCCAGCAGTGAAGTTCACAGGGGGTGGGTTCAGCCCCAGCATTTT
TRBJ2-7	TRBV19	TRBD1	many	CASSIRQGSYEQYF	TGTGCCAGTAGTATACGACAGGGCTCCTACGAGCAGTACTTC
TRBJ2-5	TRBV6-1	TRBD2	many	CASSEQPAGRETQYF	TGTGCCAGCAGTGAACAGCCAGCGGGGAGAGAGACCCAGTACTTC
TRBJ1-2	TRBV7-9	-	many	CASSFGNPDYGYTF	TGTGCCAGCAGCTTTGGGAACCCTGACTATGGCTACACCTTC
TRBJ1-2	TRBV24-1	-	many	CATSVPHGGYTF	TGTGCCACCAGTGTACCCCATGGTGGCTACACCTTC
TRBJ1-1	TRBV20-1	-	-	CSAPNRDPRDPNTGAFF	TGCAGTGCACCCAACCGGGACCCGCGGGACCCGAACACTGGAGCTTTCTTT
TRBJ1-2	TRBV19	TRBD1	few	CASSIWSSGGGRNYGYTF	TGTGCCAGTAGTATCTGGTCATCAGGGGGCGGAAGAAACTATGGCTACACCTTC
TRBJ1-5	TRBV29-1	-	few	CSEASGGNQPQHF	TGCAGCGAGGCATCAGGGGGCAATCAGCCCCAGCATTTT
TRBJ1-1	TRBV29-1	-	many	CSACPGTANTEAFF	TGCAGCGCCTGTCCCGGGACGGCGAACACTGAAGCTTTCTTT